This T cell receptor beta chain derives from a study of blood T cell repertoires in COVID-19. The wider study: Italy, Spain and the United States were the sources of the convalescent and acute COVID-19 samples. PBMCs, B-cell-depleted T cells, or T cells were the source of the cDNA or gDNA that made up the material.

In the authors' methods: By means of reference gene primer amplification, nucleated cell counts were estimated. The data were produced by immunoSEQ multiplex PCR, yet TCRdb's version contains in-frame clones alone and is incomplete. D and trimming were read from the DNA, whereas the V and J calls and clone size are those reported in that table. Of 85,000 to 100,000 clones listed, about 83% were seen once; the top ten hold about a sixth. This CDR3 has 14 residues. Germline V gene lookup returns CDR1 SGHNT and CDR2 YENEEA. The ends lost 1 base at V and 5 bases at J; junction bases unmatched: 4. Seattle cases were enrolled at active infection and followed longitudinally.

The V call is TRBV11-3, the J call TRBJ1-1, with 7 bases identical to TRBD1. This receptor was obtained from a woman aged 60-75 years with COVID-19, enrolled during active disease. Sequenced: peripheral blood. The CDR3, as DNA: TGTGCCAGCAGCTTAGGAGGGACAGTGACTGAAGCTTTCTTT. It yields the protein CASSLGGTVTEAFF. Full variable domain (remainder filled in from reference TRBV11-3 and TRBJ1-1): EAGVVQSPRYKIIEKKQPVAFWCNPISGHNTLYWYLQNLGQGPELLIRYENEEAVDDSQLPKDRFSAERLKGVDSTLKIQPAELGDSAVYLCASSLGGTVTEAFFGQGTRLTVV.